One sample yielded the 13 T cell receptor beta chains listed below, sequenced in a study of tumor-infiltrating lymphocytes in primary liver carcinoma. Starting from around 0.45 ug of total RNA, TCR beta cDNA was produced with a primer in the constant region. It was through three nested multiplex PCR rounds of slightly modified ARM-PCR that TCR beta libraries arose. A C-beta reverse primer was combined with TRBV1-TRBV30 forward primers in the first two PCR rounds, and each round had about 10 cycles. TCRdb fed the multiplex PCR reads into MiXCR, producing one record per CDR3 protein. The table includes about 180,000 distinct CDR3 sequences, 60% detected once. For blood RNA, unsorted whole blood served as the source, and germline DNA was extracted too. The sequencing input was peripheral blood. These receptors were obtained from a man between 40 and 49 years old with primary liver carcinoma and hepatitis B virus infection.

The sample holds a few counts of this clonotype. The CDR3 here is CASSPQTLTVGATYNEQFF. The DNA for the CDR3 is TGTGCCAGCAGCCCCCAAACGTTGACAGTGGGAGCCACCTACAATGAGCAGTTCTTC. J is TRBJ2-1 and V is TRBV5-4; D may correspond to TRBD1 or TRBD2 (5 bases each). V lost 4 bases to trimming and J lost 2 bases, with 25 bases between them. Germline values: CDR1 SGHNT, CDR2 YYREEE (reference sequence). There are 19 residues in the CDR3.

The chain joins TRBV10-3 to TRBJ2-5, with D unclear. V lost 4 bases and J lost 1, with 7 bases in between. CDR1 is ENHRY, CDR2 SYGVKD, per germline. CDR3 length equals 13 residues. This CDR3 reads CAISAGPQETQYF. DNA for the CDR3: TGTGCCATCAGTGCGGGTCCCCAAGAGACCCAGTACTTC.

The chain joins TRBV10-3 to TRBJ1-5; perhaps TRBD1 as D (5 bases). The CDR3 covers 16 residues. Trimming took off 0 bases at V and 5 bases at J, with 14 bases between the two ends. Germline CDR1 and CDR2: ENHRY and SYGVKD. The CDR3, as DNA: TGTGCCATCAGTGAGTCGGACACCGCCCTGGATCAGCCCCAGCATTTT. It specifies CAISESDTALDQPQHF.

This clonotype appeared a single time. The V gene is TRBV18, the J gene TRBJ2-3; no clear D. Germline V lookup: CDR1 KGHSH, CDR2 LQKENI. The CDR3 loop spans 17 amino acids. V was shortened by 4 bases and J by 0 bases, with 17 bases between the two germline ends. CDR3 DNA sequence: TGTGCCAGCTCACGCGCACCCCTGGGGTCTAGCACAGATACGCAGTATTTT. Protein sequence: CASSRAPLGSSTDTQYF.

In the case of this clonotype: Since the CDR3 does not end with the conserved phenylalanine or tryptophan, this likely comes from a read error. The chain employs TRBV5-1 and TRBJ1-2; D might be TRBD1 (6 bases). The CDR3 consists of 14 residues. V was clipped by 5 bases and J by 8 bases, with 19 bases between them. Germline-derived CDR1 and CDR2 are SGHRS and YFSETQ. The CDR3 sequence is CASSTGSTGEGYTL. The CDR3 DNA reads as TGCGCCAGCAGTACCGGCTCGACAGGCGAAGGCTACACCTTG.

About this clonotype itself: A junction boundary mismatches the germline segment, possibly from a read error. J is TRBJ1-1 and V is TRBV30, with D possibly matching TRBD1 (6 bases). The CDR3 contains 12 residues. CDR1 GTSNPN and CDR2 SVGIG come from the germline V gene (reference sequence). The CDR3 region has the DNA TGTGCCTGGAGACCAGGGGCCGGTGAAGCTGTCTTT. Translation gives CAWRPGAGEAVF. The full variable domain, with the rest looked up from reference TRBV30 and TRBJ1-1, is SQTIHQWPATLVQPVGSPLSLECTVEGTSNPNLYWYRQAAGRGLQLLFYSVGIGQISSEVPQNLSASRPQDRQFILSSKKLLLSDSGFYLCAWRPGAGEAVFGQGTRLTVV.

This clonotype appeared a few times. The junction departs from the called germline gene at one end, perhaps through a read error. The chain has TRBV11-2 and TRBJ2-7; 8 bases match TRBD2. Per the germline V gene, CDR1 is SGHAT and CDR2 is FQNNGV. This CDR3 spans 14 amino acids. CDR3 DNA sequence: TGTGCCAGGAGCTTGGGACTAGAGGTCCACGAGCAGTACTTC. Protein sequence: CARSLGLEVHEQYF.

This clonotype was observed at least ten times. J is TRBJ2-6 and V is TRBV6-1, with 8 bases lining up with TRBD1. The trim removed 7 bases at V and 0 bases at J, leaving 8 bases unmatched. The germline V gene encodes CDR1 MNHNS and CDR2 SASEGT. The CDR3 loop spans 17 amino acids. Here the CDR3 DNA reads TGTGCCAGCACCCTGGGACAGGACCGCTCTGGGGCCAACGTCCTGACTTTC. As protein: CASTLGQDRSGANVLTF.

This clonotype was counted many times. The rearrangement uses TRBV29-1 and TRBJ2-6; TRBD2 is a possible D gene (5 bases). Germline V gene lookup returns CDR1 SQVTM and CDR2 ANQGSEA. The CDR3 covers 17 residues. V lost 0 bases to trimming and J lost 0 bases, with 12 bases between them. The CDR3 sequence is CSVEDRADYSGANVLTF. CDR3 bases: TGCAGCGTTGAAGATCGGGCAGACTACTCTGGGGCCAACGTCCTGACTTTC.

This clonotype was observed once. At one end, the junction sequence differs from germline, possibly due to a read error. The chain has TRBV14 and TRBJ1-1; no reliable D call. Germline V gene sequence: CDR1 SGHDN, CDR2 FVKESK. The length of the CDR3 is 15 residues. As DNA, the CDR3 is TGTGCCAGCAGCCCCCACTGCCCTACGTGGACTGTAGCTTTCTTT. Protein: CASSPHCPTWTVAFF.

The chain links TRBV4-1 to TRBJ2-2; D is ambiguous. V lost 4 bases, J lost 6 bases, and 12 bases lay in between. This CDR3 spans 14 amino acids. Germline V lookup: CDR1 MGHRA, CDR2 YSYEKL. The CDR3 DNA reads TGCGCCAGCAGCCCCTCCACCTCGGCCGGGGAGCTGTTTTTT. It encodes CASSPSTSAGELFF.

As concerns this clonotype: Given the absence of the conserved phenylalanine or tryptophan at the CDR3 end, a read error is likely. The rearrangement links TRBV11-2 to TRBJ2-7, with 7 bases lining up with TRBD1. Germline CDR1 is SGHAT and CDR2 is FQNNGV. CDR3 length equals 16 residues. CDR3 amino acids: CANSPLRRDSTYEQYL. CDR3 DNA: TGTGCCAACAGCCCCCTGCGCCGGGACAGCACCTACGAGCAGTACCTC.

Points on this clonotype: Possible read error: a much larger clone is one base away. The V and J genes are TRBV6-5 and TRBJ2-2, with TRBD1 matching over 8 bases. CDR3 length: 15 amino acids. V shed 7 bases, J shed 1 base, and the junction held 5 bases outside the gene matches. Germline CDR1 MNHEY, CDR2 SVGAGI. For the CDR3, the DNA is TGTGCCAGCAATCCGGGACAGGAGAACACCGGGGAGCTGTTTTTT. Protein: CASNPGQENTGELFF.